A selection of T cell receptor beta chains follows, all from one sample in a study of radiation and T cells in renal cell carcinoma. This table comes from immunoSEQ multiplex PCR, and its TCRdb copy is limited to in-frame clones, with some not included. This sample has more than 140,000 clones, with 75% to 90% found just once. Sequences were derived from blood, sampled from a patient whose treatment included radiotherapy and nephrectomy. All receptors derive from a woman aged 45-60 years with renal cell carcinoma. Each CDR3 is given with its conserved first and last residue. The D gene is left open where the match is weak. Size tells how often a clone was seen (once, few, many) or the class of an expanded clone, and some rows leave it out.

size: NA; J: TRBJ2-5; D: NA; V: TRBV9; DNA: TGTGCCAGCAGCGCCACTTTTGAGGGCCAAGAGACCCAGTACTTC; CDR3: CASSATFEGQETQYF
size: once; J: TRBJ2-7; D: NA; V: TRBV30; DNA: TGTGCCTGTAACGGCCTAGACTACGAGCAGTACTTC; CDR3: CACNGLDYEQYF
size: NA; J: TRBJ1-2; D: NA; V: TRBV19; DNA: TGTGCCAGTAGTATACAAGGACCGAACTATGGCTACACCTTC; CDR3: CASSIQGPNYGYTF
size: NA; J: TRBJ1-1; D: NA; V: TRBV29-1; DNA: TGCAGCGTCTCCATCAATCTAGACACTGAAGCTTTCTTT; CDR3: CSVSINLDTEAFF
size: NA; J: TRBJ2-7; D: NA; V: TRBV6-5; DNA: TGTGCCAGCACCACCGGTAGGGGCCAAACCTACGAGCAGTACTTC; CDR3: CASTTGRGQTYEQYF
size: few; J: TRBJ2-2; D: TRBD2; V: TRBV4-1; DNA: TGCGCCAGCAGAACCGGACTAGCGGGAGGCCAGAGCGGGGAGCTGTTTTTT; CDR3: CASRTGLAGGQSGELFF
size: NA; J: TRBJ2-2; D: TRBD2; V: TRBV6-5; DNA: TGTGCCAGCAGGCTGGGGGGGATCAACACCGGGGAGCTGCTTTTT; CDR3: CASRLGGINTGELLF
size: NA; J: TRBJ2-2; D: NA; V: TRBV7-9; DNA: TGTGCCAGCAGTCCTGGGACACCCACCGGGGAGCTGTTTTTT; CDR3: CASSPGTPTGELFF
size: NA; J: TRBJ1-2; D: NA; V: TRBV5-4; DNA: TGTGCCAGCAGCTTGCAGGGTTACTACACCTTC; CDR3: CASSLQGYYTF
size: NA; J: TRBJ1-1; D: NA; V: TRBV27; DNA: TGTGCCAGCAACCGCAGGGGCCCGAGTACCTTGAACACTGAAGCTTTCTTT; CDR3: CASNRRGPSTLNTEAFF
size: many; J: TRBJ1-1; D: NA; V: TRBV18; DNA: TGTGCCAGCTCACCAGGGGTGGGCGGGAACACTGAAGCTTTCTTT; CDR3: CASSPGVGGNTEAFF
size: few; J: TRBJ2-7; D: NA; V: TRBV30; DNA: TGTGCCTGGAGTGGCGCGAGTGGCTTCTACGAGCAGTACTTC; CDR3: CAWSGASGFYEQYF
size: NA; J: TRBJ1-1; D: NA; V: TRBV2; DNA: TGTGCCAGCGCGGGGGACACTGAAGCTTTCTTT; CDR3: CASAGDTEAFF
size: NA; J: TRBJ1-1; D: NA; V: TRBV10-3; DNA: TGTGCCATCGGGGATGAAAGAGCTTTCTTT; CDR3: CAIGDERAFF
size: NA; J: TRBJ1-6; D: TRBD1; V: TRBV19; DNA: TGTGCCAGTGGAGAAGACAGGGTGTTAGATTCACCCCTCCACTTT; CDR3: CASGEDRVLDSPLHF
size: once; J: TRBJ2-7; D: NA; V: TRBV11-2; DNA: TGTGCCAGCAGCCCCACCGGGGCGACCTACGAGCAGTACTTC; CDR3: CASSPTGATYEQYF
size: NA; J: TRBJ2-2; D: NA; V: TRBV5-1; DNA: TGCGCCAGCAGCTTGGATCCTACCTCGGAGGAGCTGTTTTTT; CDR3: CASSLDPTSEELFF
size: NA; J: TRBJ1-5; D: TRBD1; V: TRBV5-6; DNA: TGTGCCAGCAGCTTGGCCGGACAGGGGTTGGAGCCCCAGCATTTT; CDR3: CASSLAGQGLEPQHF
size: NA; J: TRBJ2-7; D: NA; V: TRBV9; DNA: TGTGCCAGCAGCGTAGGAAGCGAAGCCTACGAGCAGTACTTC; CDR3: CASSVGSEAYEQYF
size: NA; J: TRBJ1-2; D: TRBD1; V: TRBV30; DNA: TGTGCCTGGAGTGTAGACAGGGGGCGCGCTGGCTACACCTTC; CDR3: CAWSVDRGRAGYTF
size: NA; J: TRBJ2-2; D: NA; V: TRBV6-5; DNA: TGTGCCAGCAGTTGGGGTGGCGGGGAGCTGTTTTTT; CDR3: CASSWGGGELFF
size: NA; J: TRBJ1-1; D: NA; V: TRBV12-5; DNA: TGTGCTAGTGGTTTCGGGTGGGAAGCTTTCTTT; CDR3: CASGFGWEAFF
size: few; J: TRBJ2-3; D: NA; V: TRBV30; DNA: TGTGCCTGGAGTGTACTCTCGGCGGGGACTAGCACAGATACGCAGTATTTT; CDR3: CAWSVLSAGTSTDTQYF
size: NA; J: TRBJ2-1; D: NA; V: TRBV9; DNA: TGTGCCAGCAGCCCCCGGACAGGCGGGAGTAGAGATGAGCAGTTCTTC; CDR3: CASSPRTGGSRDEQFF
size: NA; J: TRBJ2-1; D: NA; V: TRBV4-1; DNA: TGCGCCAGCAGCCAAAGGGTCCTCACCAATGAGCAGTTCTTC; CDR3: CASSQRVLTNEQFF
size: NA; J: TRBJ2-5; D: NA; V: TRBV5-1; DNA: TGCGCCAGCAGCCTCCCATCACAAGAGACCCAGTACTTC; CDR3: CASSLPSQETQYF
size: NA; J: TRBJ2-7; D: NA; V: TRBV7-9; DNA: TGTGCCAGCAGCCGGCTCTACGAGCAGTACTTC; CDR3: CASSRLYEQYF
size: once; J: TRBJ2-7; D: NA; V: TRBV7-9; DNA: TGTGCCAGCAGCCACTCTAACGAGCAGTACTTC; CDR3: CASSHSNEQYF
size: NA; J: TRBJ2-7; D: NA; V: TRBV7-6; DNA: TGTGCCAGCAGCTTACACCGGGGCGAGCAGTACTTC; CDR3: CASSLHRGEQYF
size: NA; J: TRBJ2-3; D: NA; V: TRBV10-1; DNA: TGCGCCAGCAGTGAGGGGGCCGTTCCTCGGGATACGCAGTATTTT; CDR3: CASSEGAVPRDTQYF